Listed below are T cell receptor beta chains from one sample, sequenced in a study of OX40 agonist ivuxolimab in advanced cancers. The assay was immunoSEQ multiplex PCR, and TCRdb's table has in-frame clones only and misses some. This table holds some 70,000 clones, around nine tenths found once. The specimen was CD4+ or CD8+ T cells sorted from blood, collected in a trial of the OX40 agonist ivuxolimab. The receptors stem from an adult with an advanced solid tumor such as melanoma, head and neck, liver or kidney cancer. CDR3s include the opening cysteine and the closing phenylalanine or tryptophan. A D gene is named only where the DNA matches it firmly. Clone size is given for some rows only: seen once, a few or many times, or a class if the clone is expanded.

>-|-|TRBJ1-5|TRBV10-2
CASRGNSNQPQHF
TGCGCCAGCAGGGGGAATAGCAATCAGCCCCAGCATTTT
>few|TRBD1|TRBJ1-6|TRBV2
CASRRTGGNNSPLHF
TGTGCCAGCAGGAGGACAGGAGGAAATAATTCACCCCTCCACTTT
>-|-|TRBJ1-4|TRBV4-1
CASSQVRGRAATNEKLFF
TGCGCCAGCAGCCAAGTTCGTGGGAGGGCGGCAACTAATGAAAAACTGTTTTTT
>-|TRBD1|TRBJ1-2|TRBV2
CASSVTGEVLGGYTF
TGTGCCAGCAGCGTAACAGGGGAAGTATTGGGTGGCTACACCTTC
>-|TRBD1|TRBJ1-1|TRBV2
CASRIRDRVSEAFF
TGTGCCAGCAGGATCCGGGACAGGGTCTCTGAAGCTTTCTTT
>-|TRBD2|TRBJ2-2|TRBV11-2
CASSLAGLANTGELFF
TGTGCCAGCAGCCTAGCCGGACTAGCCAACACCGGGGAGCTGTTTTTT
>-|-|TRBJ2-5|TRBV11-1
CASSHGGMETQYF
TGTGCCAGTTCCCACGGGGGTATGGAGACCCAGTACTTC
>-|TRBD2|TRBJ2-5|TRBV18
CASSPRAGGPQYF
TGTGCCAGCTCACCAAGAGCGGGGGGGCCCCAGTACTTC
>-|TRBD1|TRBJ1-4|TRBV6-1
CASNMGQRNNEKLFF
TGTGCCAGCAATATGGGACAGCGTAATAATGAAAAACTGTTTTTT
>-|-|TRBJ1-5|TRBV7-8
CASSLGGSQPQHF
TGTGCCAGCAGCTTAGGGGGCAGTCAGCCCCAGCATTTT
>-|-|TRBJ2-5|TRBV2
CASKSPTVQETQYF
TGTGCCAGCAAGAGTCCGACAGTCCAAGAGACCCAGTACTTC
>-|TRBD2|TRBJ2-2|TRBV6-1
CASSEGLAGGQTGELFF
TGTGCCAGCAGTGAGGGACTAGCGGGGGGGCAAACCGGGGAGCTGTTTTTT
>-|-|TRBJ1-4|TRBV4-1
CASSQADPGSNEKLFF
TGCGCCAGCAGCCAGGCGGATCCAGGGAGTAATGAAAAACTGTTTTTT
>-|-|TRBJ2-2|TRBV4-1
CASSPADFNTGELFF
TGCGCCAGCAGCCCCGCCGACTTTAACACCGGGGAGCTGTTTTTT
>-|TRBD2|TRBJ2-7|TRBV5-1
CASSLGSGGAYEQYF
TGCGCCAGCAGCTTGGGGAGCGGGGGGGCCTACGAGCAGTACTTC
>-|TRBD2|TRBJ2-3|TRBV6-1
CASSTSGGATDTQYF
TGTGCCAGCAGTACTAGCGGGGGGGCCACAGATACGCAGTATTTT
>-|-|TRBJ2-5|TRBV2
CASSDNYRQETQYF
TGTGCCAGCAGTGACAACTACCGACAAGAGACCCAGTACTTC
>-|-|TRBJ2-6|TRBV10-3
CAIESRDVLTF
TGTGCCATCGAGTCGCGAGACGTCCTGACTTTC
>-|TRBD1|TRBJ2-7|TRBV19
CARWTGGNEQYF
TGTGCCAGATGGACAGGGGGCAACGAGCAGTACTTC
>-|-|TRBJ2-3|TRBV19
CASSIPRTDTQYF
TGTGCCAGCAGTATCCCCAGAACAGATACGCAGTATTTT
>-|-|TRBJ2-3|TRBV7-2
CASSLRQTTGTQYF
TGTGCCAGCAGCTTACGTCAGACCACAGGCACGCAGTATTTT
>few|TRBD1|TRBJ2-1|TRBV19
CASSITRTGKQFF
TGTGCCAGTAGTATAACCCGGACAGGAAAGCAGTTCTTC